This section outlines one T cell receptor beta chain sequence together with its context. The sample originates from a study of shared clonotypes between healthy human individuals. Study summary: CD4 naive cells filled three plates per donor, CD4 memory three, CD8 naive two and CD8 memory one.

A CD45RA-negative memory subset and a CD45RA+ naive subset were separated from the CD4+ cells. Germline CDR1 is SGHTA and CDR2 is FQGNSA. This CDR3 has 13 amino acids. With 3 bases removed from V and 6 bases from J, the gap between germline ends came to 8 bases. Samples underwent the assay at deep level. Every subset's genomic DNA went evenly onto several immunoSEQ plates. Data came from immunoSEQ multiplex PCR; TCRdb stores just in-frame clones and leaves some out. Of hundreds of thousands of clones in the sample, about three quarters were seen once. The sequenced sample consisted of memory CD4+ T cells sorted from blood. The subset: CD45RA-negative fraction. The receptor comes from a woman aged 25 to 45 in good health. J is TRBJ2-2 and V is TRBV7-2; D gene ambiguous. The CDR3 DNA reads as TGTGCCAGCAGCTTTGAGTGGTCCGGGGAGCTGTTTTTT. Translation: CASSFEWSGELFF.